The clone carrying this TCR beta chain was found a few times. The antigen is not known. MiXCR was run by TCRdb on the reads, yielding one entry per CDR3 protein. The table records 200,000 to 250,000 distinct CDR3 sequences, around two fifths of them present only once. Trimming shortened V by 4 bases and J by 10 bases, and 14 bases separated the two germline ends. The CDR3 extends over 12 amino acids. The germline V gene has CDR1 SGHNT and CDR2 YYREEE (reference sequence). These data are taken from a study of T cell repertoires in cytomegalovirus infection. At the level of the study: CMV infection plus the matching HLA type was flagged by public TCR beta signatures.

This rearrangement joins TRBV5-4 to TRBJ1-1, with D perhaps matching TRBD1 (6 bases). Here the sequenced sample was CD8+ T cells from cultured PBMCs, taken from culture after CMV antigen stimulation. The receptor comes from a human donor in good health (CMV status not recorded). Some clones in this sample may be carry-over from other donors' samples. This CDR3 reads CASSGGQGRAFF. Written as DNA, the CDR3 is TGTGCCAGCAGCGGGGGGCAGGGGAGAGCTTTCTTT. Combining the CDR3 with reference TRBV5-4 and TRBJ1-1 gives the whole variable domain ETGVTQSPTHLIKTRGQQVTLRCSSQSGHNTVSWYQQALGQGPQFIFQYYREEENGRGNFPPRFSGLQFPNYSSELNVNALELDDSALYLCASSGGQGRAFFGQGTRLTVV.